The source of this T cell receptor (beta chain) is a study of a mutant IDH1 vaccine in newly diagnosed glioma. Study details: Prior therapy was radiotherapy, temozolomide, or both; most received both. Regarding the study as a whole: In roughly 93% of patients, immune responses induced by the vaccine occurred.

In the case of this clone: Its antigen is unidentified.

Time point meaning: baseline, week 1 (first vaccination visit). Treatment: pre-vaccination baseline after standard-of-care therapy. Germline CDR1 is SGHRS and CDR2 is YFSETQ. V was shortened by 1 base and J by 8 bases, with 22 bases between the two germline ends. The CDR3 totals 17 residues. Data came from immunoSEQ multiplex PCR; TCRdb stores just in-frame clones and leaves some out. The table lists 30,000 to 40,000 clones, just under 95% of them singletons. The chain recombines TRBV5-1 with TRBJ2-1; D is unclear. The sample in question was PBMCs, obtained from a glioma patient treated with radiotherapy, temozolomide or both. This TCR derives from a man aged 18-30 years with glioma. CDR3 nucleotides: TGCGCCAGCAGCTTGTACGGGTCTACCAAGGGCATCGATGAGCAGTTCTTC. Its protein product is CASSLYGSTKGIDEQFF.